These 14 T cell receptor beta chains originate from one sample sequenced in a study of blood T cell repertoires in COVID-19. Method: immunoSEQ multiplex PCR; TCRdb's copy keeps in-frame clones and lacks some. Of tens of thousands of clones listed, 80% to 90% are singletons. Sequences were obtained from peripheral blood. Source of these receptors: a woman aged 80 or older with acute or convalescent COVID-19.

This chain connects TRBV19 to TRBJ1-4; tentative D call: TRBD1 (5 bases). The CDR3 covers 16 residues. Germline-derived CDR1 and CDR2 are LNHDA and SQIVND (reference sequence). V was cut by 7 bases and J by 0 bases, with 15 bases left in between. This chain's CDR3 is CASTSRQTATNEKLFF. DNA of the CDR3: TGTGCCAGTACCTCCAGACAGACAGCAACTAATGAAAAACTGTTTTTT.

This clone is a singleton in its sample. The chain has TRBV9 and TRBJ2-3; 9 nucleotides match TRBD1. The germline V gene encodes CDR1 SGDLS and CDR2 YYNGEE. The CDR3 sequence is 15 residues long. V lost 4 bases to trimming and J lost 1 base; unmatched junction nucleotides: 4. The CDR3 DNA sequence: TGTGCCAGCAGCATACAGGGGGCGGGCACAGATACGCAGTATTTT. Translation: CASSIQGAGTDTQYF.

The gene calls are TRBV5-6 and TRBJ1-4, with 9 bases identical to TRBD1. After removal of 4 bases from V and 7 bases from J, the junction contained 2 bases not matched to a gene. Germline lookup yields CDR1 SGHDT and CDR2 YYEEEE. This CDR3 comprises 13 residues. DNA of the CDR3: TGTGCCAGCAGCGCGGACAGGGGTGAAAAACTGTTTTTT. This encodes CASSADRGEKLFF.

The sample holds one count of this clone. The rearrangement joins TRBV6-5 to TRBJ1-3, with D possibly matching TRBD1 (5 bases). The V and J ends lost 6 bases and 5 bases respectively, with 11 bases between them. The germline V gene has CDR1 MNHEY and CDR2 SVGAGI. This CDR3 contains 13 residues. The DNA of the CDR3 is TGTGCCAGCAGACTGACAGAAAGAAACACCATATATTTT. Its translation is CASRLTERNTIYF.

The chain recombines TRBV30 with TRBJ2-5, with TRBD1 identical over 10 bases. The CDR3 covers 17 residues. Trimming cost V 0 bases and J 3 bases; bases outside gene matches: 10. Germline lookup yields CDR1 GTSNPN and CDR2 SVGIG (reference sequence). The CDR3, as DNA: TGTGCCTGGAGTGTACTTCCGGGACAGGGGAAAAAAGAGACCCAGTACTTC. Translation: CAWSVLPGQGKKETQYF.

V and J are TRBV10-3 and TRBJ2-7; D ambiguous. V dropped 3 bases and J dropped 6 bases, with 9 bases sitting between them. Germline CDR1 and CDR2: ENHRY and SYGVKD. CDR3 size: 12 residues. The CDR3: CAISEEALEQYF. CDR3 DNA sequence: TGTGCCATCAGTGAAGAGGCCCTCGAGCAGTACTTC.

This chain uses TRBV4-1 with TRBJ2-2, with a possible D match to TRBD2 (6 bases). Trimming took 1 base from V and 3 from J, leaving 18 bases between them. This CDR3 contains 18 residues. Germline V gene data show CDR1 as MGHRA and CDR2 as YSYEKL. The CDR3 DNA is TGCGCCAGCAGCCAAGCCAATTTTATCGGGGGTCACACCGGGGAGCTGTTTTTT. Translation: CASSQANFIGGHTGELFF.

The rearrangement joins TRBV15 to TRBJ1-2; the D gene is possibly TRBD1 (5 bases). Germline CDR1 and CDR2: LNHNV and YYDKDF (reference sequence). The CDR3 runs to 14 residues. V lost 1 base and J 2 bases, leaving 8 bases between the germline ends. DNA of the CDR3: TGTGCCACCAGCAGAGGACAGAAGAACTATGGCTACACCTTC. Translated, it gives CATSRGQKNYGYTF.

DNA for the CDR3: TGTGCCAGCAGTTTAGGGCCCCACTATGGCTACACCTTC. This codes for CASSLGPHYGYTF. The chain links TRBV27 to TRBJ1-2; D is undetermined. The CDR3 has 13 residues. The V gene's germline CDR1 is MNHEY and CDR2 SMNVEV (reference sequence). V shed 2 bases and J shed 3 bases, with 7 bases lying between them.

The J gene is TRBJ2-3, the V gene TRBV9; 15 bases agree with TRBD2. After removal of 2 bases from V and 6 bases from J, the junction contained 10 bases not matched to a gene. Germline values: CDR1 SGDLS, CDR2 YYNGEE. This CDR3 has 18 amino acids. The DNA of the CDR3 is TGTGCCAGCAGCGTTTCCAGCGGACTAGCGGGGGGGCAGGATACGCAGTATTTT. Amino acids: CASSVSSGLAGGQDTQYF. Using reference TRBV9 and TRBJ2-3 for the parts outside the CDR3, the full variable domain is DSGVTQTPKHLITATGQRVTLRCSPRSGDLSVYWYQQSLDQGLQFLIQYYNGEERAKGNILERFSAQQFPDLHSELNLSSLELGDSALYFCASSVSSGLAGGQDTQYFGPGTRLTVL.

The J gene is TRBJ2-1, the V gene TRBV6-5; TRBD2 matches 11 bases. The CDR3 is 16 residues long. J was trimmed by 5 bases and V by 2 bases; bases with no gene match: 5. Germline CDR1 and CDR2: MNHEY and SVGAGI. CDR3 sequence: CASSYRGLAGNNEQFF. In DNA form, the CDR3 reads TGTGCCAGCAGTTACCGCGGACTAGCGGGCAACAATGAGCAGTTCTTC.

CDR3 in DNA: TGTGCCACCAGCAGAGAGGACACATCCTACGAGCAGTACTTC. Its translation is CATSREDTSYEQYF. J is TRBJ2-7 and V is TRBV15; the D gene is possibly TRBD1 (5 bases). The ends were cut back, 0 bases at V and 1 base at J, with 7 bases in the middle. CDR1 LNHNV and CDR2 YYDKDF come from the germline V gene (reference sequence). The CDR3 is made up of 14 amino acids. The entire variable domain, with the rest obtained from reference TRBV15 and TRBJ2-7, is as follows: DAMVIQNPRYQVTQFGKPVTLSCSQTLNHNVMYWYQQKSSQAPKLLFHYYDKDFNNEADTPDNFQSRRPNTSFCFLDIRSPGLGDTAMYLCATSREDTSYEQYFGPGTRLTVT.

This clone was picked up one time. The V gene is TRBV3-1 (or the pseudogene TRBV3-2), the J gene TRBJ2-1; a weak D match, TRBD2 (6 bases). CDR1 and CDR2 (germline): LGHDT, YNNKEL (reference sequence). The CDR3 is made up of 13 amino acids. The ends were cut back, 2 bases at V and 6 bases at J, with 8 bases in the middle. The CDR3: CASSQSGGNEQFF. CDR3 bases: TGTGCCAGCAGCCAATCCGGGGGCAATGAGCAGTTCTTC.

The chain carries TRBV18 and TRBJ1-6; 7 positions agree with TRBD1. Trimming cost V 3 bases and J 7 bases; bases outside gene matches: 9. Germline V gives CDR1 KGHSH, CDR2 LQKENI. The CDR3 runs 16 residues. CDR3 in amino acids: CASSPTGTVQNSPLHF. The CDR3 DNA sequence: TGTGCCAGCTCACCTACCGGGACAGTTCAAAATTCACCCCTCCACTTT.